Below are 22 T cell receptor beta chains sequenced from a single sample in a study of Graves' ophthalmopathy and Graves' hyperthyroidism. Amplifying from RNA transcripts, the study obtained TCR beta CDR3 regions. RT-PCR with HTBI primers came first, then second-round multiplex PCR. TCRdb independently ran MiXCR on the multiplex PCR reads; one entry per CDR3 protein. This table holds 450,000 to 600,000 distinct CDR3 sequences, just under 40% found once. Material for sequencing was peripheral blood or thyroid tissue (not recorded which). All receptors derive from an adult man with Graves' hyperthyroidism.

The V gene is TRBV7-9, the J gene TRBJ2-2; 12 nucleotides align to TRBD1. Per the germline V gene, CDR1 is SEHNR and CDR2 is FQNEAQ (reference sequence). The CDR3 covers 16 residues. V gave up 5 bases and J gave up 5 bases; unmatched junction bases: 6. The chain's CDR3 is CASSTGQGALTGELFF. The DNA of the CDR3 is TGTGCCAGCAGCACGGGACAGGGGGCGCTTACCGGGGAGCTGTTTTTT.

This clonotype was counted at least ten times. The V call is TRBV12-3 or TRBV12-4, the J call TRBJ1-1; unclear D gene. This CDR3 has 13 amino acids. Trimming removed 6 bases from V and 4 bases from J, with 12 bases in between. CDR3: CASRRGRLTEAFF. In nucleotides, the CDR3 is TGTGCCAGCAGGAGAGGACGGCTCACTGAAGCTTTCTTT.

The chain carries TRBV4-1 and TRBJ1-1; D possibly corresponds to TRBD1 (6 bases). This CDR3 spans 17 amino acids. Germline V lookup: CDR1 MGHRA, CDR2 YSYEKL. Trimming shortened V by 0 bases and J by 4 bases, and 18 bases separated the two germline ends. CDR3 region: CASSQERTEGLITEAFF. DNA of the CDR3: TGCGCCAGCAGCCAAGAACGGACAGAAGGGTTGATCACTGAAGCTTTCTTT.

The V gene is TRBV20-1, the J gene TRBJ2-5; 9 nucleotides match TRBD1. Per germline, CDR1 DFQATT and CDR2 SNEGSKA (reference sequence). V lost 4 bases, J lost 2 bases, and 11 bases stayed unmatched. The CDR3 totals 16 residues. For the CDR3, the DNA is TGCAGTGCTACTTTGCCGGGACAGGGATTTCAAGAGACCCAGTACTTC. This encodes CSATLPGQGFQETQYF.

The chain joins TRBV24-1 to TRBJ2-6; D ambiguous. CDR1 is KGHDR and CDR2 is SFDVKD in the germline V gene. Deletions cut 9 bases from V and 0 bases from J, with 8 bases between. This CDR3 has 14 residues. The CDR3 reads CATGPGSGANVLTF. Written as DNA, the CDR3 is TGTGCCACCGGCCCCGGCTCTGGGGCCAACGTCCTGACTTTC.

As regards this clonotype: With a much larger clone just one base away, this may be a read error. The rearrangement links TRBV5-1 to TRBJ2-2; perhaps TRBD2 as D (7 bases). Germline values: CDR1 SGHRS, CDR2 YFSETQ. The CDR3 loop spans 15 amino acids. V was cut by 0 bases and J by 6 bases, with 12 bases left in between. The CDR3 coding sequence is TGCGCCAGCAGCTTGGACGGGGGGCTCGCCGGGGAGCTGTTTTTT. This sequence encodes CASSLDGGLAGELFF.

The genes are TRBV7-9 and TRBJ1-1; perhaps TRBD1 as D (5 bases). The V end lost 5 bases, the J end lost 4 bases, and 20 bases lay between the germline ends. Germline assignment: CDR1 SEHNR and CDR2 FQNEAQ (reference sequence). The length of the CDR3 is 16 residues. The CDR3 is CASSLKILTQGTEAFF. CDR3 in DNA: TGTGCCAGCAGCCTAAAGATTCTAACCCAGGGCACTGAAGCTTTCTTT.

A word on this clonotype: This clone may be a read error of a much larger clone one base away. This chain uses TRBV6-5 with TRBJ1-2; possible D gene TRBD1, 5 bases. The CDR3 runs to 14 residues. The V end lost 4 bases, the J end lost 8 bases, and 17 bases lay between the germline ends. Germline V gives CDR1 MNHEY, CDR2 SVGAGI. The CDR3, as DNA: TGTGCCAGCAGTTGCTTTGGGGGTAATATGGGCTACACCTTC. As protein: CASSCFGGNMGYTF.

The rearrangement uses TRBV29-1 and TRBJ2-7, with TRBD1 matching 7 bases. Germline CDR1 and CDR2: SQVTM and ANQGSEA. The CDR3 has 14 amino acids. V lost 6 bases, J lost 2 bases, and 10 bases stayed unmatched. In nucleotides, the CDR3 is TGCAGCGTGGATTCAGCCGGGACAGCCTACGAGCAGTACTTC. Encoded protein: CSVDSAGTAYEQYF.

The rearrangement joins TRBV25-1 to TRBJ2-7; D not certain. The J call could be wrong; TRBJ2-1 is a better fit for the DNA end. Germline V gene lookup returns CDR1 MGHDK and CDR2 SYGVNS. This CDR3 spans 14 amino acids. This CDR3 reads CASSADTVLEEQFF. The CDR3 bases are TGTGCCAGCAGTGCCGACACCGTGCTTGAAGAGCAGTTCTTC.

This clonotype came up many times. The chain has TRBV4-1 and TRBJ1-5, with 7 bases aligning to TRBD1. With 1 base clipped from V and 4 bases from J, the junction kept 1 base outside the gene matches. The CDR3 spans 14 residues. Germline CDR1 is MGHRA and CDR2 is YSYEKL. CDR3 loop: CASSQGDSNQPQHF. The CDR3 DNA is TGCGCCAGCAGCCAAGGGGACAGTAATCAGCCCCAGCATTTT.

This clonotype was recorded a few times. The CDR3 sequence is CATSDLGSEQPQHF. The CDR3 DNA sequence: TGTGCCACCAGTGATTTGGGGTCAGAGCAGCCCCAGCATTTT. V and J are TRBV24-1 and TRBJ1-5; D not certain. The CDR3 totals 14 residues. Per germline, CDR1 KGHDR and CDR2 SFDVKD. The V and J ends lost 0 bases and 7 bases respectively, with 9 bases between them.

This clonotype was picked up a small number of times. A much larger clone lies one base from this, so it may be a read error. The J gene is TRBJ1-3, the V gene TRBV2; D gene uncertain. Per the germline V gene, CDR1 is SNHLY and CDR2 is FYNNEI. The CDR3 has 14 amino acids. CDR3 DNA sequence: TGTGCCAGCAGTGATCTCGGCTCTGGAAACACCGTATATTTT. It yields the protein CASSDLGSGNTVYF.

This clonotype was picked up a small number of times. The V gene is TRBV6-1, the J gene TRBJ1-5, with D possibly matching TRBD1 (6 bases). CDR1 MNHNS and CDR2 SASEGT come from the germline V gene. The V gene lost 6 bases and the J gene lost 0 bases, with 15 bases spanning the gap. This CDR3 spans 16 amino acids. The CDR3 region has the DNA TGTGCCAGCAGCGCGAGAGGGGGGAGTAGCAATCAGCCCCAGCATTTT. Translating gives CASSARGGSSNQPQHF.

This clonotype was detected ten times or more. V usage is TRBV9 and J usage is TRBJ2-7; a possible D gene is TRBD2 (6 bases). The V gene's germline CDR1 is SGDLS and CDR2 YYNGEE. V was shortened by 0 bases and J by 4 bases, with 14 bases between the two germline ends. CDR3 length equals 15 residues. CDR3 DNA: TGTGCCAGCAGCGTAGGGTTCGGGAGCTGGTACGAGCAGTACTTC. It specifies CASSVGFGSWYEQYF.

This chain connects TRBV9 to TRBJ1-2; 8 nucleotides match TRBD1. Germline-derived CDR1 and CDR2 are SGDLS and YYNGEE. There are 15 residues in the CDR3. V lost 0 bases to trimming and J lost 12 bases; unmatched junction nucleotides: 13. The CDR3 here is CASSVGAGGSSGNTF. The CDR3 nucleotides read TGTGCCAGCAGCGTAGGGGCAGGGGGCAGCTCTGGAAACACCTTC.

The rearrangement joins TRBV12-3 or TRBV12-4 to TRBJ1-6; D is ambiguous. V was cut by 3 bases and J by 7 bases, with 13 bases left in between. The CDR3 covers 15 residues. This CDR3 reads CASSLWSRQNSPLHF. The CDR3 nucleotides read TGTGCCAGCAGTTTGTGGTCTAGGCAAAATTCACCCCTCCACTTT.

This clonotype was observed at least ten times. V and J are TRBV24-1 and TRBJ2-7; 8 nucleotides line up with TRBD1. The CDR3 runs to 15 residues. CDR1 and CDR2 (germline): KGHDR, SFDVKD. J was trimmed by 5 bases and V by 4 bases; bases with no gene match: 9. The CDR3 nucleotides are TGTGCCACCAGTGACCAATGGGACAGGTCCAACGAGCAGTACTTC. Its translation is CATSDQWDRSNEQYF.

For this clonotype: A much bigger clone sits one base away, suggesting this may be a read error. As the CDR3 is not closed by the conserved phenylalanine or tryptophan, this likely results from a read error. The rearrangement uses TRBV14 and TRBJ1-1; the match to TRBD1 covers 8 bases. In germline, CDR1 is SGHDN, CDR2 FVKESK. This CDR3 region has 11 residues. Trimming removed 8 bases from V and 9 bases from J; junction bases left unmatched: 5. The CDR3 region has the DNA TGTGCCAGCGGGGACAGGAAAAAAGCTTTCCTT. It encodes CASGDRKKAFL.

This clonotype was found a few times. This sequence joins TRBV7-2 and TRBJ2-3; D gene uncertain. The V gene's germline CDR1 is SGHTA and CDR2 FQGNSA. Trimming left V 2 bases short and J 4 bases short, with 10 bases between. This CDR3 comprises 14 residues. CDR3 residues: CASSLPTVSDTQYF. The DNA for the CDR3 is TGTGCCAGCAGCTTACCGACCGTCTCAGATACGCAGTATTTT. The complete variable domain, with remaining parts taken from reference TRBV7-2 and TRBJ2-3, reads GAGVSQSPSNKVTEKGKDVELRCDPISGHTALYWYRQSLGQGLEFLIYFQGNSAPDKSGLPSDRFSAERTGGSVSTLTIQRTQQEDSAVYLCASSLPTVSDTQYFGPGTRLTVL.

The rearrangement joins TRBV6-5 to TRBJ2-7, with D unresolved. The CDR3 extends over 11 amino acids. V was shortened by 11 bases and J by 1 base, with 9 bases between the two germline ends. Germline CDR1 reads MNHEY; CDR2 reads SVGAGI. The CDR3 is CAPVVSYEQYF. DNA of the CDR3: TGTGCCCCCGTGGTTTCCTACGAGCAGTACTTC.

Ten or more counts support this clonotype. The V call is TRBV19, the J call TRBJ2-5; tentative D call: TRBD2 (7 bases). V was shortened by 6 bases and J by 5 bases, with 19 bases between the two germline ends. CDR1 and CDR2 (germline): LNHDA, SQIVND (reference sequence). CDR3 length: 15 amino acids. The CDR3 nucleotides are TGTGCCAGTAGGGCCCGGGGGGCCGCCGTGGAGACCCAGTACTTC. Protein sequence: CASRARGAAVETQYF.